The sequence of this T cell receptor beta chain was determined in a study of cytomegalovirus exposure and HLA in healthy donors. The V gene end was trimmed by 0 bases and the J gene end by 6 bases; junction bases not matched to a gene: 5. The CDR3 totals 14 residues. Germline V CDR1 and CDR2: SGHNT, YYREEE (reference sequence). Notes on the study in general: Follow-up analysis later connected one missense variant in DCLRE1C with trimming of TCR beta V- and J-genes. The authors later found most CMV-associated TCR beta chains appeared HLA-restricted. Rates of TCR association differed by HLA locus in a later analysis, with DRB1 highest and HLA-C lowest.

Use of 60 Vbeta and 13 Jbeta primers characterized the PCR. Generated by immunoSEQ multiplex PCR, the TCRdb table keeps only in-frame clones and is missing some. The sample yields roughly 150,000 clones, roughly four fifths seen once. Regarding this clone: The antigen remains undetermined.

The chain recombines TRBV5-4 with TRBJ1-2; 7 bases are a match to TRBD1. Sequencing was done on a sample of PBMCs. The receptor's source is a male donor in good health and CMV-seronegative. The CDR3 reads CASSLDRGRDGYTF. CDR3 DNA sequence: TGTGCCAGCAGCTTGGACAGGGGAAGGGATGGCTACACCTTC.